The following is a T cell receptor (beta chain) sequence with its context. These data originate in a study of cytomegalovirus exposure and HLA in healthy donors. It was with 60 Vbeta and 13 Jbeta primers that the PCR ran. Libraries were prepared by immunoSEQ multiplex PCR; TCRdb keeps only in-frame clonotypes and omits some of them. The sample contains under 200,000 clones, around 79% of which appear only once. In germline, CDR1 is MNHEY, CDR2 SMNVEV (reference sequence). The V segment lost 6 bases and the J segment 2 bases; nucleotides outside the gene matches: 4. The CDR3 totals 14 residues. The chain employs TRBV27 and TRBJ2-3; 8 bases are shared with TRBD2. This TCR came from a woman between 45 and 60 years old in good health and CMV-seronegative. Sequencing used PBMCs. CDR3 sequence (DNA): TGTGCCAGCAGGCTAGCGGGTCCCACAGATACGCAGTATTTT. Its protein is CASRLAGPTDTQYF.